This TCR beta chain stems from a study of cytomegalovirus exposure and HLA in healthy donors. Background on the study: One earlier analysis, a look at 150 million to 200 million T cells, found fewer than 140 million unique TCR beta sequences. Unique TCRs from HLA-typed donors, 85 million to 100 million of them, were held in an early data release.

Remarks on this clone: The antigen remains unidentified.

Amplification used 60 Vbeta primers and 13 Jbeta primers. The method was immunoSEQ multiplex PCR; TCRdb's version includes in-frame clones alone and lacks a portion of them. This table holds approximately 140,000 clones, about 79% found once. Healthy bone marrow donors formed the donor group. The CDR3 has 21 residues. Per germline, CDR1 LGHNT and CDR2 FRNRAP. V shed 3 bases, J shed 0 bases, and the junction held 19 bases outside the gene matches. Study conclusions and caveats: In a later analysis, a genetic analysis reported fewer productive-TCR N-insertions in an Asian-associated ancestry cluster than the cohort average.

This receptor was identified in a male donor in good health and CMV-seronegative. The genes are TRBV12-5 and TRBJ2-5; 10 bases match TRBD1. The source material was PBMCs. CDR3 DNA: TGTGCTAGTGGTTTAACCGGGACAGGGGTTTATACTGGAGCGGACCAAGAGACCCAGTACTTC. It yields the protein CASGLTGTGVYTGADQETQYF. The variable domain in full, completed from reference TRBV12-5 and TRBJ2-5, reads DARVTQTPRHKVTEMGQEVTMRCQPILGHNTVFWYRQTMMQGLELLAYFRNRAPLDDSGMPKDRFSAEMPDATLATLKIQPSEPRDSAVYFCASGLTGTGVYTGADQETQYFGPGTRLLVL.